A single sample gave rise to the 31 T cell receptor beta chains below, sequenced in a study of spatial heterogeneity in lung cancer (dated by TCRdb to 2018 to 2020). The sample's time point label, decoded: sample taken at primary tumor resection. TCR sequencing used whole RNA extracted from tumor and nontumor lung tissue, or from cryopreserved PBMC samples, without cell sorting. Libraries were built with 5' RACE. Sequencing relied on a NextSeq 500. TCRdb's own reprocessing of the public reads used fastp at Q25 and MiXCR and kept productive beta chains. Identical CDR3 protein sequences are pooled into one entry, listed with their most common genes and DNA. Within this sample are tens of thousands of distinct CDR3 sequences, with approximately 12% of them counted one time only. More than 40% of the sample comes from the top ten. The sequences come from PBMCs, collected at surgery. The receptor source for this set is a male donor with early-stage non-small cell lung cancer.

At least ten counts were recorded for this clonotype. The chain combines TRBV9 with TRBJ2-1, with a weak D call TRBD1 (5 bases). V lost 3 bases to trimming and J lost 6 bases, with 10 bases between them. The CDR3 contains 13 residues. The germline CDR1 and CDR2 sequences are SGDLS and YYNGEE. CDR3 protein: CASSATGPNEQFF. CDR3 in DNA: TGTGCCAGCAGCGCTACAGGCCCCAATGAGCAGTTCTTC.

The chain employs TRBV10-3 and TRBJ2-2; TRBD2 matches 14 bases. Germline V gives CDR1 ENHRY, CDR2 SYGVKD. V shed 7 bases, J shed 5 bases, and the junction held 3 bases outside the gene matches. This CDR3 region has 15 residues. Here the CDR3 reads CAITGTSGGTGELFF. The CDR3 nucleotides are TGTGCCATCACCGGGACTAGCGGGGGAACCGGGGAGCTGTTTTTT.

This clonotype was counted ten times or more. V is TRBV7-9 and J is TRBJ1-2; D possibly corresponds to TRBD1 (5 bases). The CDR3 runs 14 residues. Between the trimmed V and J ends, which lost 4 bases and 3 bases, there was a span of 12 bases. Per the germline V gene, CDR1 is SEHNR and CDR2 is FQNEAQ (reference sequence). The CDR3 loop reads CASSSIRGDYGYTF. Written as DNA, the CDR3 is TGTGCCAGCAGCTCAATAAGGGGTGACTATGGCTACACCTTC.

This clonotype was counted at least ten times. The V gene is TRBV28, the J gene TRBJ1-1; TRBD1 might be the D (5 bases). The CDR3 runs to 15 residues. Germline-derived CDR1 and CDR2 are MDHEN and SYDVKM. The V end was cut by 8 bases, the J end by 6 bases, with 22 bases between. CDR3 residues: CASLKRRTKLAEAFF. The DNA for the CDR3 is TGTGCCAGCCTAAAGCGAAGGACAAAACTGGCTGAAGCTTTCTTT.

The V gene is TRBV15, the J gene TRBJ1-4; D gene unclear. V lost 1 base and J lost 10, with 4 bases in between. In germline, CDR1 is LNHNV, CDR2 YYDKDF (reference sequence). This CDR3 contains 11 residues. The CDR3 DNA follows: TGTGCCACCAGCAGAGCCCGAAAACTGTTTTTT. Its translation is CATSRARKLFF.

The V call is TRBV19, the J call TRBJ2-7, with a possible D match to TRBD2 (6 bases). The CDR3 is 12 residues long. V dropped 4 bases and J dropped 5 bases, with 9 bases sitting between them. The germline V gene encodes CDR1 LNHDA and CDR2 SQIVND (reference sequence). CDR3 DNA sequence: TGTGCCAGTAGTAAGGAGGGCCACGAGCAGTACTTC. Protein: CASSKEGHEQYF.

V is TRBV19 and J is TRBJ2-5, with D tentatively TRBD2 (5 bases). CDR1 and CDR2 from the germline V gene are LNHDA and SQIVND (reference sequence). The germline V and J ends were trimmed by 7 bases and 2 bases, with 17 bases remaining between them. This CDR3 has 15 residues. CDR3 protein: CASTSGVRWQETQYF. CDR3 nucleotide sequence: TGTGCCAGTACCTCCGGGGTGAGGTGGCAAGAGACCCAGTACTTC.

There are a few counts of this clonotype. The chain uses TRBV6-1 and TRBJ2-3; no reliable D call. CDR1 MNHNS and CDR2 SASEGT come from the germline V gene. V lost 4 bases and J lost 1, with 21 bases in between. The length of the CDR3 is 18 residues. This CDR3 is CASSGPGSSTPGTDTQYF. The CDR3 DNA reads as TGTGCCAGCAGTGGACCCGGGTCCTCGACCCCAGGCACAGATACGCAGTATTTT.

The gene calls are TRBV30 and TRBJ2-4, with unresolved D. Germline lookup yields CDR1 GTSNPN and CDR2 SVGIG (reference sequence). The CDR3 has 14 residues. V lost 4 bases to trimming and J lost 2 bases, with 12 bases between them. The CDR3 loop reads CAWTYSLSKNIQYF. Written as DNA, the CDR3 is TGTGCCTGGACTTATTCTCTCTCCAAAAACATTCAGTACTTC.

This clonotype was picked up a small number of times. The rearrangement uses TRBV4-3 and TRBJ1-4; TRBD1 aligns across 7 bases. The CDR3 spans 14 residues. V gave up 1 base and J gave up 6 bases; unmatched junction bases: 2. CDR1 and CDR2 (germline): LGHNA, YSLEER. The CDR3 is CASSQGTGDEKLFF. The CDR3 bases are TGCGCCAGCAGCCAAGGAACAGGGGATGAAAAACTGTTTTTT.

This chain uses TRBV4-2 with TRBJ1-3; D perhaps matches TRBD1 (6 bases). V was pared by 4 bases and J by 2 bases, with 15 bases between. The CDR3 runs to 16 residues. Germline V gene lookup returns CDR1 LGHNA and CDR2 YNFKEQ. CDR3 residues: CASSPGEGPTGNTIYF. CDR3 nucleotide sequence: TGTGCCAGCAGCCCAGGGGAGGGGCCAACTGGAAACACCATATATTTT.

This clonotype was seen repeatedly, ten times or more. The chain is built from TRBV28 and TRBJ2-3; D is undetermined. Germline V gives CDR1 MDHEN, CDR2 SYDVKM. V dropped 3 bases and J dropped 5 bases, with 12 bases sitting between them. The CDR3 is made up of 14 amino acids. The CDR3 region has the DNA TGTGCCAGCAGTTTTCCCTCCACGGGAGATACGCAGTATTTT. Amino acids: CASSFPSTGDTQYF.

This clonotype was picked up many times. The chain carries TRBV7-2 and TRBJ2-1, with D perhaps TRBD1 or TRBD2 (5 bases each). V dropped 3 bases and J dropped 0 bases, with 9 bases sitting between them. The CDR3 contains 15 residues. CDR1 is SGHTA and CDR2 is FQGNSA in the germline V gene. CDR3 sequence: CASSFGGSSYNEQFF. The CDR3, as DNA: TGTGCCAGCAGCTTTGGGGGAAGCTCCTACAATGAGCAGTTCTTC.

This clonotype was seen only a few times. The rearrangement uses TRBV20-1 and TRBJ2-3; 9 bases agree with TRBD2. In germline, CDR1 is DFQATT, CDR2 SNEGSKA (reference sequence). The junction had 4 bases not matched to a gene; V was cut back by 2 bases and J by 7 bases. This CDR3 spans 13 amino acids. This chain's CDR3 is CSARSGGPYTQYF. Written as DNA, the CDR3 is TGCAGTGCTAGAAGCGGGGGGCCTTATACGCAGTATTTT.

On this clonotype: At one boundary the junction diverges from the germline segment, which might be a read error. The chain links TRBV12-3 or TRBV12-4 to TRBJ2-7, with a possible D match to TRBD1 (6 bases). The CDR3 totals 12 residues. CDR3: CASNLQGSEQYF. CDR3 bases: TGTGCCAGCAATTTACAGGGATCCGAGCAGTACTTC.

This clonotype was seen at least ten times. The J gene is TRBJ1-2, the V gene TRBV5-1; D unclear. Germline-derived CDR1 and CDR2 are SGHRS and YFSETQ. V dropped 5 bases and J dropped 2 bases, with 7 bases sitting between them. The CDR3 is 12 residues long. CDR3 in amino acids: CASSDMNYGYTF. In nucleotides, the CDR3 is TGCGCCAGCAGTGACATGAACTATGGCTACACCTTC.

The sample holds many counts of this clonotype. This sequence joins TRBV7-2 and TRBJ2-7, with TRBD1 identical over 9 bases. The J segment lost 2 bases and the V segment lost 6 bases, leaving 5 bases of the junction unmatched. Germline V CDR1 and CDR2: SGHTA, FQGNSA. This CDR3 comprises 14 residues. This chain's CDR3 is CASRSGTGPYEQYF. The CDR3 coding sequence is TGTGCCAGCAGATCCGGGACAGGGCCCTACGAGCAGTACTTC.

The gene calls are TRBV11-3 and TRBJ2-5; D may be TRBD1 (6 bases). V lost 2 bases and J lost 3, with 7 bases in between. Germline V CDR1 and CDR2: SGHNT, YENEEA. This CDR3 has 13 residues. The chain's CDR3 is CASSLRTEETQYF. The CDR3 bases are TGTGCCAGCAGCTTACGGACAGAAGAGACCCAGTACTTC.

The chain couples TRBV15 to TRBJ1-2, with TRBD1 identical over 10 bases. J was trimmed by 2 bases and V by 4 bases; bases with no gene match: 7. Per germline, CDR1 LNHNV and CDR2 YYDKDF (reference sequence). The CDR3 runs 16 residues. The CDR3 nucleotides read TGTGCCACCAGCATGGGACAGGGGTTTTCCAACTATGGCTACACCTTC. This codes for CATSMGQGFSNYGYTF.

This sequence joins TRBV11-2 and TRBJ1-1; tentatively, D is TRBD1 (5 bases). Germline loops: CDR1 SGHAT, CDR2 FQNNGV. The CDR3 totals 13 residues. Trimming shortened V by 3 bases and J by 3 bases, and 8 bases separated the two germline ends. In nucleotides, the CDR3 is TGTGCCAGCAGCTTGGGGGAGGACACTGAAGCTTTCTTT. It translates to CASSLGEDTEAFF.

This clonotype appeared many times. This chain connects TRBV7-2 to TRBJ1-1, with TRBD1 identical over 8 bases. J gave up 3 bases and V 1 base, and 7 bases lay outside the gene matches. This CDR3 comprises 16 residues. From germline, CDR1 is SGHTA and CDR2 FQGNSA. CDR3 sequence (DNA): TGTGCCAGCAGCTTAGACCTTGGACAGGGATACACTGAAGCTTTCTTT. This encodes CASSLDLGQGYTEAFF. The full variable domain, in which reference TRBV7-2 and TRBJ1-1 provide the parts outside the CDR3, is GAGVSQSPSNKVTEKGKDVELRCDPISGHTALYWYRQSLGQGLEFLIYFQGNSAPDKSGLPSDRFSAERTGGSVSTLTIQRTQQEDSAVYLCASSLDLGQGYTEAFFGQGTRLTVV.

In the case of this clonotype: Its ends do not fully match the called genes, so a read error is possible. J is TRBJ2-5 and V is TRBV5-6; perhaps TRBD2 as D (5 bases). The CDR3 is made up of 10 amino acids. Germline-derived CDR1 and CDR2 are SGHDT and YYEEEE. CDR3 coding DNA: TGTGCCAGCAGCGGTCAGGAGGAGGACTTC. It translates to CASSGQEEDF.

CDR3 amino acids: CASSVPTLGTGRNTEAFF. CDR3 nucleotide sequence: TGTGCCAGCAGTGTCCCGACCCTGGGGACAGGGAGGAACACTGAAGCTTTCTTT. V is TRBV28 and J is TRBJ1-1; TRBD1 matches 9 bases. The CDR3 has 18 residues. V shed 5 bases, J shed 1 base, and the junction held 14 bases outside the gene matches. The germline V gene has CDR1 MDHEN and CDR2 SYDVKM.

This clonotype was observed at least ten times. The V call is TRBV7-9, the J call TRBJ1-1; the D gene is possibly TRBD1 (5 bases). The CDR3 is made up of 12 amino acids. In germline, CDR1 is SEHNR, CDR2 FQNEAQ (reference sequence). V lost 6 bases, J lost 6 bases, and 11 bases lay in between. The CDR3 sequence: CASRLVGAEAFF. The CDR3 DNA reads TGTGCCAGCAGGCTGGTGGGGGCTGAAGCTTTCTTT. The variable domain in full, with the rest retrieved from reference TRBV7-9 and TRBJ1-1, is DTGVSQNPRHKITKRGQNVTFRCDPISEHNRLYWYRQTLGQGPEFLTYFQNEAQLEKSRLLSDRFSAERPKGSFSTLEIQRTEQGDSAMYLCASRLVGAEAFFGQGTRLTVV.

This clonotype was seen many times. This chain uses TRBV6-2 or TRBV6-3 with TRBJ1-3; D is perhaps TRBD1 (5 bases). With 0 bases removed from V and 6 bases from J, the gap between germline ends came to 15 bases. This CDR3 contains 16 residues. CDR1 and CDR2 from the germline V gene are MNHEY and SVGEGT. CDR3 bases: TGTGCCAGCAGTTACTCGATGGAGGGACTCGAAAACACCATATATTTT. The encoded protein is CASSYSMEGLENTIYF.

Only a few counts were recorded for this clonotype. This sequence joins TRBV20-1 and TRBJ2-7; D gene uncertain. This CDR3 region has 12 residues. The germline V and J ends were trimmed by 3 bases and 0 bases, with 6 bases remaining between them. Germline V gene sequence: CDR1 DFQATT, CDR2 SNEGSKA (reference sequence). CDR3 loop: CSARPSSYEQYF. CDR3 sequence (DNA): TGCAGTGCTAGGCCCAGCTCCTACGAGCAGTACTTC.

This clonotype was picked up many times. The chain carries TRBV30 and TRBJ1-2, with 7 positions matching TRBD1. The CDR3 sequence is 13 residues long. V shed 5 bases and J 4 bases; nucleotides not matched to a gene: 7. In germline, CDR1 is GTSNPN, CDR2 SVGIG (reference sequence). CDR3 loop: CAWHRGWGYGYTF. The CDR3, as DNA: TGTGCCTGGCACAGGGGATGGGGCTATGGCTACACCTTC.

The chain uses TRBV12-3 or TRBV12-4 and TRBJ2-5; TRBD2 matches 8 bases. Trimming took 1 base from V and 4 from J; bases not matched to a gene: 11. This CDR3 comprises 17 residues. The CDR3, as DNA: TGTGCCAGCAGTTTAGTGGTTGGAGCGGGGGTAAGAGAGACCCAGTACTTC. It translates to CASSLVVGAGVRETQYF.

This rearrangement joins TRBV29-1 to TRBJ1-1, with a weak D call TRBD1 (5 bases). The CDR3 is 13 amino acids. Trimming left V 6 bases short and J 2 bases short, with 13 bases between. Per germline, CDR1 SQVTM and CDR2 ANQGSEA. CDR3 nucleotide sequence: TGCAGCGTCGCCGCCGGACAAAACACTGAAGCTTTCTTT. Translation gives CSVAAGQNTEAFF.

V gene TRBV5-1 combines with J gene TRBJ2-2, with D uncertain. Germline CDR1 reads SGHRS; CDR2 reads YFSETQ. Trimming removed 4 bases from V and 4 bases from J, with 14 bases in between. The CDR3 runs 15 residues. The chain's CDR3 is CASSKPDTGTGELFF. CDR3 sequence (DNA): TGCGCCAGCAGCAAACCCGACACGGGCACCGGGGAGCTGTTTTTT.

This chain connects TRBV19 to TRBJ2-5; TRBD1 matches 7 bases. With V trimmed by 5 bases and J by 0 bases, 9 bases remained unmatched. The CDR3 spans 16 residues. Germline V lookup: CDR1 LNHDA, CDR2 SQIVND (reference sequence). The CDR3 sequence is CASSVKETGYQETQYF. For the CDR3, the DNA is TGTGCCAGTAGTGTGAAGGAGACAGGGTACCAAGAGACCCAGTACTTC.